The T cell receptor (beta chain) under discussion was sequenced for a study of post-analysis software for immune sequencing data. General study points: Relative to controls, patients with multiple sclerosis showed significantly lower normalized Chao1 diversity. Patients had higher frequencies than controls of about 5 TRBV segments, including TRBV5-6, TRBV5-1 and TRBV20-1.

As regards this clonotype: The antigen is undetermined.

After removal of 6 bases from V and 5 bases from J, the junction contained 8 bases not matched to a gene. The CDR3 is 15 residues long. Germline values: CDR1 ENHRY, CDR2 SYGVKD. Included in the TCR beta cDNA libraries were unique molecular identifiers. A population of roughly 0.9 to 11 million T cells gave rise to roughly 490,000 cDNA molecules. TCRdb called the PCR reads again in MiXCR, with one record for every CDR3 protein. The sample yields roughly 540,000 distinct CDR3 sequences, approximately 31% seen once. This sequence was found in a girl under 18 with multiple sclerosis. The chain links TRBV10-3 to TRBJ1-2; 11 bases match TRBD1. The sequencing input was blood. The chain's CDR3 is CAIRPGTGGTYGYTF. For the CDR3, the DNA is TGTGCCATCAGGCCCGGGACAGGGGGAACTTATGGCTACACCTTC.